A selection of T cell receptor beta chains follows, all from one sample in a study of response to subunit inactivated influenza vaccine. TCRdb re-called the RT-PCR reads with MiXCR, one entry per CDR3 protein. The profile shows about 300,000 distinct CDR3 sequences, about a fifth of them singletons. The input for sequencing was PBMCs from blood, taken about 19 months after vaccination. These receptors were obtained from a man between 50 and 69 years old who received an inactivated influenza vaccine. The CDR3 runs from the conserved cysteine through the conserved F or W. A D gene is named only where the DNA matches it firmly. Clone sizes are given selectively: once, few, many, or a class where the clone is expanded.

v_call: TRBV7-6
d_call: NA
clone_size: few
cdr3_length: 15
j_call: TRBJ2-1
cdr3_aa: CASSPMSGPGVEQFF
cdr3_nt: TGTGCCAGCAGCCCGATGTCCGGACCCGGCGTTGAGCAGTTCTTC

v_call: TRBV27
d_call: TRBD2
clone_size: few
cdr3_length: 15
j_call: TRBJ2-2
cdr3_aa: CASSLAGPNTGELFF
cdr3_nt: TGTGCCAGTAGCTTAGCGGGACCGAACACCGGGGAGCTGTTTTTT

v_call: TRBV24-1
d_call: TRBD2
clone_size: NA
cdr3_length: 17
j_call: TRBJ2-1
cdr3_aa: CATSDLSGTSGRREQFF
cdr3_nt: TGTGCCACCAGTGATTTGTCCGGGACTAGCGGGAGGCGTGAGCAGTTCTTC

v_call: TRBV24-1
d_call: NA
clone_size: NA
cdr3_length: 14
j_call: TRBJ1-5
cdr3_aa: CATSVAGSNQPQHF
cdr3_nt: TGTGCCACCAGTGTTGCAGGATCCAATCAGCCCCAGCATTTT

v_call: TRBV9
d_call: TRBD2
clone_size: NA
cdr3_length: 16
j_call: TRBJ2-7
cdr3_aa: CASSVESSGSPYEQYF
cdr3_nt: TGTGCCAGCAGCGTAGAGTCTAGCGGGAGTCCCTACGAGCAGTACTTC

v_call: TRBV7-9
d_call: NA
clone_size: NA
cdr3_length: 15
j_call: TRBJ2-5
cdr3_aa: CASSFPSGLGETQYF
cdr3_nt: TGTGCCAGCAGCTTTCCTTCAGGACTCGGAGAGACCCAGTACTTC

v_call: TRBV29-1
d_call: TRBD1
clone_size: NA
cdr3_length: 13
j_call: TRBJ1-3
cdr3_aa: CSVEDRAGNTIYF
cdr3_nt: TGCAGCGTTGAGGACAGGGCCGGAAACACCATATATTTT

v_call: TRBV11-2
d_call: NA
clone_size: few
cdr3_length: 13
j_call: TRBJ2-1
cdr3_aa: CASSLTGRNEQFF
cdr3_nt: TGTGCCAGCAGCTTAACAGGTCGGAATGAGCAGTTCTTC

v_call: TRBV19
d_call: NA
clone_size: NA
cdr3_length: 16
j_call: TRBJ1-5
cdr3_aa: CASKIGATYSNQPQHF
cdr3_nt: TGTGCCAGTAAAATAGGTGCGACTTATAGCAATCAGCCCCAGCATTTT

v_call: TRBV28
d_call: NA
clone_size: few
cdr3_length: 15
j_call: TRBJ1-4
cdr3_aa: CASSPAHATNEKLFF
cdr3_nt: TGTGCCAGCAGCCCCGCTCATGCAACTAATGAAAAACTGTTTTTT

v_call: TRBV5-6
d_call: NA
clone_size: NA
cdr3_length: 17
j_call: TRBJ2-2
cdr3_aa: CASSLAVRQQNTGELFF
cdr3_nt: TGTGCCAGCAGCTTGGCCGTTCGGCAACAGAACACCGGGGAGCTGTTTTTT

v_call: TRBV5-1
d_call: NA
clone_size: few
cdr3_length: 15
j_call: TRBJ2-6
cdr3_aa: CASSLGATGANVLTF
cdr3_nt: TGCGCCAGCAGCTTGGGGGCGACGGGGGCCAACGTCCTGACTTTC

v_call: TRBV6-1
d_call: TRBD1
clone_size: many
cdr3_length: 16
j_call: TRBJ1-2
cdr3_aa: CASSRNRDSPTYGYTF
cdr3_nt: TGTGCCAGCAGCCGCAACCGGGACAGCCCTACCTATGGCTACACCTTC

v_call: TRBV4-2
d_call: NA
clone_size: NA
cdr3_length: 14
j_call: TRBJ1-1
cdr3_aa: CASSRAGGNTEAFF
cdr3_nt: TGTGCCAGCAGCCGAGCAGGAGGGAACACTGAAGCTTTCTTT

v_call: TRBV30
d_call: TRBD1
clone_size: few
cdr3_length: 14
j_call: TRBJ1-5
cdr3_aa: CAWSVGQGGQPQHF
cdr3_nt: TGTGCCTGGAGTGTGGGACAGGGTGGTCAGCCCCAGCATTTT

v_call: TRBV5-1
d_call: NA
clone_size: NA
cdr3_length: 16
j_call: TRBJ1-1
cdr3_aa: CASSSSNRARNTEAFF
cdr3_nt: TGCGCCAGCAGCTCTTCGAACAGGGCCCGAAACACTGAAGCTTTCTTT

v_call: TRBV6-6
d_call: NA
clone_size: few
cdr3_length: 12
j_call: TRBJ1-3
cdr3_aa: CASSPLPNTIYF
cdr3_nt: TGTGCCAGCAGTCCCCTGCCGAACACCATATATTTT

v_call: TRBV28
d_call: NA
clone_size: few
cdr3_length: 16
j_call: TRBJ2-2
cdr3_aa: CASSLWRAEGTGELFF
cdr3_nt: TGTGCCAGCAGTTTATGGCGGGCCGAGGGCACCGGGGAGCTGTTTTTT

v_call: TRBV3-1
d_call: TRBD2
clone_size: few
cdr3_length: 16
j_call: TRBJ2-1
cdr3_aa: CASRRTSGGPYNEQFF
cdr3_nt: TGTGCCAGCAGACGGACTAGCGGGGGCCCTTACAATGAGCAGTTCTTC

v_call: TRBV29-1
d_call: TRBD1
clone_size: NA
cdr3_length: 14
j_call: TRBJ2-5
cdr3_aa: CSVVVRGPQETQYF
cdr3_nt: TGCAGCGTTGTGGTCAGGGGGCCCCAAGAGACCCAGTACTTC

v_call: TRBV20-1
d_call: TRBD1
clone_size: NA
cdr3_length: 14
j_call: TRBJ2-5
cdr3_aa: CSARPRGGLETQYF
cdr3_nt: TGCAGTGCTAGACCCAGAGGGGGCCTTGAGACCCAGTACTTC

v_call: TRBV6-1
d_call: NA
clone_size: NA
cdr3_length: 14
j_call: TRBJ1-1
cdr3_aa: CASRHQGMNTEAFF
cdr3_nt: TGTGCCAGCAGACATCAGGGGATGAACACTGAAGCTTTCTTT

v_call: TRBV4-3
d_call: NA
clone_size: few
cdr3_length: 16
j_call: TRBJ1-6
cdr3_aa: CASSQDFGGSNSPLHF
cdr3_nt: TGCGCCAGCAGCCAAGATTTCGGGGGCAGTAACTCACCCCTCCACTTT

v_call: TRBV5-5
d_call: NA
clone_size: NA
cdr3_length: 15
j_call: TRBJ1-2
cdr3_aa: CASSLVASPNYGYTF
cdr3_nt: TGTGCCAGCAGCTTGGTGGCAAGTCCTAACTATGGCTACACCTTC

v_call: TRBV11-2
d_call: NA
clone_size: NA
cdr3_length: 15
j_call: TRBJ2-7
cdr3_aa: CASSLFPGLEYEQYF
cdr3_nt: TGTGCCAGCAGCTTATTCCCCGGGCTAGAATACGAGCAGTACTTC

v_call: TRBV18
d_call: TRBD2
clone_size: NA
cdr3_length: 19
j_call: TRBJ2-3
cdr3_aa: CASSPITSGRNLSTDTQYF
cdr3_nt: TGTGCCAGCTCACCAATAACTAGCGGGAGGAATCTTAGCACAGATACGCAGTATTTT

v_call: TRBV3-1
d_call: TRBD1
clone_size: NA
cdr3_length: 16
j_call: TRBJ1-6
cdr3_aa: CASSQAGTGGFSPLHF
cdr3_nt: TGTGCCAGCAGCCAAGCTGGGACAGGGGGGTTTTCACCCCTCCACTTT

v_call: TRBV5-6
d_call: NA
clone_size: few
cdr3_length: 15
j_call: TRBJ1-1
cdr3_aa: CASSLELRRDTEAFF
cdr3_nt: TGTGCCAGCAGCTTGGAACTTCGGAGGGACACTGAAGCTTTCTTT

v_call: TRBV20-1
d_call: NA
clone_size: NA
cdr3_length: 15
j_call: TRBJ2-7
cdr3_aa: CSARDHRTSAYEQYF
cdr3_nt: TGCAGTGCTAGAGATCACAGGACAAGCGCCTACGAGCAGTACTTC

v_call: TRBV27
d_call: NA
clone_size: once
cdr3_length: 15
j_call: TRBJ2-7
cdr3_aa: CASSAGPNPLYEQYF
cdr3_nt: TGTGCCAGCAGTGCCGGACCCAACCCTCTCTACGAGCAGTACTTC

v_call: TRBV7-2
d_call: NA
clone_size: NA
cdr3_length: 16
j_call: TRBJ2-7
cdr3_aa: CASSLVGGQDLYEQYF
cdr3_nt: TGTGCCAGCAGCTTAGTAGGGGGACAAGACCTATACGAGCAGTACTTC

v_call: TRBV7-8
d_call: NA
clone_size: NA
cdr3_length: 11
j_call: TRBJ2-1
cdr3_aa: CASTVLGKQFF
cdr3_nt: TGTGCCAGCACCGTTCTGGGGAAGCAGTTCTTC

v_call: TRBV28
d_call: NA
clone_size: few
cdr3_length: 14
j_call: TRBJ1-5
cdr3_aa: CASSPQGHGQPQHF
cdr3_nt: TGTGCCAGCAGTCCCCAGGGGCATGGGCAGCCCCAGCATTTT

v_call: TRBV6-1
d_call: NA
clone_size: many
cdr3_length: 14
j_call: TRBJ1-1
cdr3_aa: CASTSRGRGLSTFF
cdr3_nt: TGTGCCAGCACCTCCCGCGGACGCGGGTTAAGTACTTTCTTT

v_call: TRBV4-2
d_call: TRBD2
clone_size: NA
cdr3_length: 17
j_call: TRBJ2-7
cdr3_aa: CASSQTRGLADDYEQYF
cdr3_nt: TGTGCCAGCAGCCAAACTCGCGGACTAGCAGATGACTACGAGCAGTACTTC

v_call: TRBV4-2
d_call: NA
clone_size: NA
cdr3_length: 16
j_call: TRBJ2-1
cdr3_aa: CASSREGQQKYNEQFF
cdr3_nt: TGTGCCAGCAGCCGGGAGGGACAGCAGAAATACAATGAGCAGTTCTTC

v_call: TRBV6-6
d_call: NA
clone_size: NA
cdr3_length: 13
j_call: TRBJ2-5
cdr3_aa: CASSLGPRETQYF
cdr3_nt: TGTGCCAGCAGTCTCGGACCGCGCGAGACCCAGTACTTC

v_call: TRBV5-4
d_call: TRBD2
clone_size: few
cdr3_length: 16
j_call: TRBJ2-3
cdr3_aa: CASSVRLAGLIDTQYF
cdr3_nt: TGTGCCAGCAGCGTCAGACTAGCGGGGCTAATAGATACGCAGTATTTT

v_call: TRBV20-1
d_call: NA
clone_size: few
cdr3_length: 14
j_call: TRBJ1-6
cdr3_aa: CSAGDSSYNSPLHF
cdr3_nt: TGCAGTGCGGGTGATAGCTCCTATAATTCACCCCTCCACTTT